The rows below give T cell receptor beta chains drawn from one sample of a study of CD8+ T cells in alopecia areata. Assay: immunoSEQ multiplex PCR; the TCRdb copy retains only in-frame clones and omits some. The table records about 7,500 clones, 55% to 70% of them present only once. The sample in question was skin, obtained at week 0. The receptors come from a human donor with alopecia areata. CDR3s include the opening cysteine and the closing phenylalanine or tryptophan. The D gene is left open where the match is weak. Only some rows state a clone size, as once, few, many or a class for expanded clones.

NA NA TRBJ1-5 TRBV2 CASSRDTNQPQHF TGTGCCAGCAGTCGGGACACCAATCAGCCCCAGCATTTT
NA once TRBJ1-2 TRBV19 CASTRKQPGALYYGYTF TGTGCCAGTACCCGAAAGCAGCCCGGGGCCCTCTACTATGGCTACACCTTC
TRBD2 NA TRBJ2-7 TRBV7-2 CASSLYLSSGGSYEQYF TGTGCCAGCAGCCTGTACTTATCTAGCGGGGGCTCCTACGAGCAGTACTTC
NA few TRBJ1-1 TRBV29-1 CSVSFGLNTEAFF TGCAGCGTAAGTTTTGGTTTGAACACTGAAGCTTTCTTT
NA NA TRBJ1-6 TRBV7-8 CASSLARAGRYSPLHF TGTGCCAGCAGCTTAGCGCGGGCCGGGAGGTATTCACCCCTCCACTTT
NA few TRBJ1-5 TRBV6-1 CASSSRQADQPQHF TGTGCCAGCAGTTCCCGACAGGCGGACCAGCCCCAGCATTTT
NA large TRBJ2-7 TRBV15 CATSRDDFGRGLYEQYF TGTGCCACCAGCAGAGATGATTTTGGACGAGGACTCTACGAGCAGTACTTC
TRBD1 NA TRBJ2-7 TRBV4-3 CASSQRQGDEQYF TGCGCCAGCAGCCAACGACAGGGCGACGAGCAGTACTTC
TRBD1 NA TRBJ2-5 TRBV5-8 CASSLGQGWETQYF TGTGCCAGCAGCCTTGGACAGGGCTGGGAGACCCAGTACTTC
TRBD1 few TRBJ1-5 TRBV7-2 CASSLNRGMPQHF TGTGCCAGCAGCTTAAACAGGGGGATGCCCCAGCATTTT
NA once TRBJ2-5 TRBV7-2 CASSPRPQETQYF TGTGCCAGCAGCCCGCGGCCACAAGAGACCCAGTACTTC
NA NA TRBJ2-7 TRBV20-1 CSARWGAEQYF TGCAGTGCTAGGTGGGGGGCAGAGCAGTACTTC
NA NA TRBJ2-7 TRBV29-1 CSVETDSYEQYF TGCAGCGTCGAGACAGATTCCTACGAGCAGTACTTC
NA NA TRBJ1-1 TRBV7-2 CASSLRLTEAFF TGTGCCAGCAGCTTAAGGCTGACTGAAGCTTTCTTT
NA medium-sized TRBJ1-2 TRBV11-2 CASSLPGSLTGISGYTF TGTGCCAGCAGCTTACCTGGATCCCTAACAGGGATCTCTGGCTACACCTTC
NA NA TRBJ2-1 TRBV2 CASSERQALGSYNEQFF TGTGCCAGCAGTGAACGCCAGGCACTGGGCTCCTACAATGAGCAGTTCTTC
TRBD1 NA TRBJ2-7 TRBV5-6 CASSLQGYEQYF TGTGCCAGCAGCTTACAGGGGTACGAGCAGTACTTC
NA few TRBJ2-5 TRBV5-6 CASSLLGGLAGGETQYF TGTGCCAGCAGCTTGTTAGGCGGACTAGCAGGGGGGGAGACCCAGTACTTC
TRBD1 few TRBJ2-7 TRBV28 CASSLLAGTGASYEQYF TGTGCCAGCAGTCTCCTGGCGGGGACAGGCGCCTCCTACGAGCAGTACTTC
NA NA TRBJ1-1 TRBV7-3 CASSSGGTGKAFF TGTGCCAGCAGCTCCGGCGGAACAGGGAAAGCTTTCTTT